The rows below give T cell receptor beta chains drawn from one sample of a study of cytomegalovirus exposure and HLA in healthy donors. Using immunoSEQ multiplex PCR, the repertoire was profiled, and TCRdb retains in-frame clones only, with some absent. The sample has 150,000 to 200,000 clones; 70% to 90% are singletons. Sequencing was performed on PBMCs. The receptors originated from a young woman in good health and CMV-seronegative. CDR3s include the opening cysteine and the closing phenylalanine or tryptophan. A D gene is named only where the DNA matches it firmly. A clone size is listed for some rows: how often the clone was seen (once, few, many), or a class if it is expanded.

abundance	d_gene	v_gene	j_gene	CDR3aa	CDR3nt
.	.	TRBV6-1	TRBJ2-1	CASRINNEQFF	TGTGCCAGCAGAATAAACAATGAGCAGTTCTTC
.	TRBD2	TRBV5-6	TRBJ2-3	CASSMLAGTTDTQYF	TGTGCCAGCAGCATGCTAGCGGGGACCACAGATACGCAGTATTTT
few	TRBD1	TRBV7-9	TRBJ2-7	CASSSTTGTHEQYF	TGTGCCAGCAGCTCGACGACAGGGACCCACGAGCAGTACTTC
.	.	TRBV18	TRBJ2-4	CASSPPGERAKNSQYF	TGTGCCAGCTCACCGCCGGGAGAAAGGGCCAAAAACAGTCAGTACTTC
few	.	TRBV7-9	TRBJ1-5	CASSLAAGDNQPQHF	TGTGCCAGCAGCTTAGCGGCAGGGGACAATCAGCCCCAGCATTTT
few	.	TRBV11-2	TRBJ2-7	CASSPSGPYEQYF	TGTGCCAGCAGCCCAAGCGGGCCATACGAGCAGTACTTC
.	TRBD2	TRBV7-2	TRBJ2-1	CASSSSGGDYNEQFF	TGTGCCAGCAGCTCTAGCGGGGGGGATTACAATGAGCAGTTCTTC
.	.	TRBV6-5	TRBJ2-7	CASSYSSLGSYEQYF	TGTGCCAGCAGTTACTCTTCGCTGGGCAGCTACGAGCAGTACTTC
few	TRBD2	TRBV27	TRBJ2-2	CASSLRLAGTGELFF	TGTGCCAGCAGTTTAAGGCTAGCGGGGACCGGGGAGCTGTTTTTT
.	.	TRBV4-2	TRBJ2-1	CASSQDEGELNYNEQFF	TGTGCCAGCAGCCAAGATGAGGGGGAGCTAAACTACAATGAGCAGTTCTTC
.	.	TRBV30	TRBJ2-3	CAWRTGGTTDTQYF	TGTGCCTGGAGGACGGGGGGCACCACAGATACGCAGTATTTT
.	.	TRBV19	TRBJ1-5	CASHEQIHQPQHF	TGTGCCAGCCACGAACAGATTCATCAGCCCCAGCATTTT
.	.	TRBV7-9	TRBJ2-6	CASSLAYRVDGANVLTF	TGTGCCAGCAGCTTAGCTTACAGGGTGGATGGGGCCAACGTCCTGACTTTC
.	.	TRBV7-9	TRBJ2-3	CASSLASGATQYF	TGTGCCAGCAGCTTAGCGTCCGGTGCTACGCAGTATTTT
.	.	TRBV5-8	TRBJ1-5	CASSLFGRANQPQHF	TGTGCCAGCAGCTTATTCGGGAGGGCCAATCAGCCCCAGCATTTT
.	TRBD2	TRBV5-1	TRBJ2-1	CASSLHGGGSSYNEQFF	TGCGCCAGCAGCTTGCATGGGGGGGGGAGCTCCTACAATGAGCAGTTCTTC
.	TRBD2	TRBV19	TRBJ2-3	CASSTHGGLADKNTQYF	TGTGCCAGTAGTACCCATGGGGGACTAGCGGACAAGAATACGCAGTATTTT
.	.	TRBV7-7	TRBJ2-5	CASSVTGTQETQYF	TGTGCCAGCAGCGTAACAGGGACCCAAGAGACCCAGTACTTC
.	.	TRBV7-2	TRBJ2-2	CASSFWGRELFF	TGTGCCAGCAGCTTCTGGGGCCGGGAGCTGTTTTTT
.	.	TRBV28	TRBJ1-4	CASSLSVSTNEKLFF	TGTGCCAGCAGTTTGTCGGTCTCGACTAATGAAAAACTGTTTTTT
.	.	TRBV7-6	TRBJ2-7	CASSPLAGHYEQYF	TGTGCCAGCAGCCCCTTAGCCGGACACTACGAGCAGTACTTC
.	TRBD2	TRBV7-9	TRBJ2-1	CASSTASGGDPNEQFF	TGTGCCAGCAGCACAGCATCGGGGGGGGACCCCAATGAGCAGTTCTTC
.	.	TRBV14	TRBJ2-1	CASSHWRGHNEQFF	TGTGCCAGCAGCCACTGGCGGGGACACAATGAGCAGTTCTTC
few	TRBD2	TRBV9	TRBJ2-7	CASSAGDYPIGYEQYF	TGTGCCAGCAGCGCGGGGGACTATCCGATTGGCTACGAGCAGTACTTC
.	TRBD1	TRBV19	TRBJ1-5	CASSPRQGANNQPQHF	TGTGCCAGTAGTCCAAGGCAGGGGGCCAACAATCAGCCCCAGCATTTT
.	TRBD1	TRBV6-5	TRBJ2-1	CASSNRGLRYNEQFF	TGTGCCAGCAGTAACAGGGGGCTTAGGTACAATGAGCAGTTCTTC
.	.	TRBV6-5	TRBJ1-4	CASSYRYGVANEKLFF	TGTGCCAGCAGTTATCGATACGGGGTAGCTAATGAAAAACTGTTTTTT
.	TRBD2	TRBV18	TRBJ2-1	CASSLETSGGYNEQFF	TGTGCCAGCTCACTCGAGACTAGCGGGGGTTACAATGAGCAGTTCTTC
.	TRBD2	TRBV7-9	TRBJ2-4	CASSLGGGLGNIQYF	TGTGCCAGCAGCTTGGGGGGAGGGCTTGGAAACATTCAGTACTTC
.	TRBD1	TRBV30	TRBJ1-3	CAWSVGTGSFSGNTIYF	TGTGCCTGGAGTGTTGGGACAGGCTCGTTCTCTGGAAACACCATATATTTT
.	.	TRBV7-3	TRBJ2-2	CASSLTGEDTGELFF	TGTGCCAGCAGCTTAACCGGGGAGGACACCGGGGAGCTGTTTTTT
once	TRBD1	TRBV7-9	TRBJ2-1	CSSSEIPGQYNEQFF	TGTTCCAGCAGCGAAATCCCGGGACAGTACAATGAGCAGTTCTTC
.	.	TRBV5-1	TRBJ1-1	CASSLAGNTEAFF	TGCGCCAGCAGCTTGGCCGGGAACACTGAAGCTTTCTTT
once	.	TRBV6-1	TRBJ1-5	CASSEDSGYRNQPQHF	TGTGCCAGCAGTGAAGACTCGGGTTATCGCAATCAGCCCCAGCATTTT
.	.	TRBV27	TRBJ1-4	CASSITATLGEKLFF	TGTGCCAGCAGTATAACAGCCACCCTTGGGGAAAAACTGTTTTTT
.	.	TRBV25-1	TRBJ2-1	CASSEFLAWGNNNEQFF	TGTGCCAGCAGTGAATTCCTAGCGTGGGGGAACAACAATGAGCAGTTCTTC
.	TRBD1	TRBV4-2	TRBJ1-2	CASSQFYWQGGASNYGYTF	TGTGCCAGCAGCCAATTTTATTGGCAGGGGGGAGCATCTAACTATGGCTACACCTTC
.	.	TRBV5-6	TRBJ1-3	CASSLDGRPSGNTIYF	TGTGCCAGCAGCTTGGATGGCAGGCCCTCTGGAAACACCATATATTTT
.	.	TRBV19	TRBJ1-2	CASSPFSGPNYGYTF	TGTGCCAGTAGCCCCTTCTCAGGGCCCAACTATGGCTACACCTTC
.	TRBD2	TRBV29-1	TRBJ2-7	CSARRDYSYEQYF	TGCAGCGCTCGAAGGGACTACTCCTACGAGCAGTACTTC
once	TRBD1	TRBV28	TRBJ2-7	CASSRGRTGHSYEQYF	TGTGCCAGCAGCCGTGGAAGGACAGGGCATTCCTACGAGCAGTACTTC
.	.	TRBV7-9	TRBJ1-1	CASSLVGETEAFF	TGTGCCAGCAGCTTAGTAGGGGAAACTGAAGCTTTCTTT
.	.	TRBV7-9	TRBJ2-1	CSSRVRDEQFF	TGTTCCAGCAGGGTTCGAGATGAGCAGTTCTTC
.	.	TRBV5-1	TRBJ2-1	CASSSRQAGGGQQFF	TGCGCCAGCAGCTCTAGACAGGCTGGGGGCGGGCAGCAGTTCTTC